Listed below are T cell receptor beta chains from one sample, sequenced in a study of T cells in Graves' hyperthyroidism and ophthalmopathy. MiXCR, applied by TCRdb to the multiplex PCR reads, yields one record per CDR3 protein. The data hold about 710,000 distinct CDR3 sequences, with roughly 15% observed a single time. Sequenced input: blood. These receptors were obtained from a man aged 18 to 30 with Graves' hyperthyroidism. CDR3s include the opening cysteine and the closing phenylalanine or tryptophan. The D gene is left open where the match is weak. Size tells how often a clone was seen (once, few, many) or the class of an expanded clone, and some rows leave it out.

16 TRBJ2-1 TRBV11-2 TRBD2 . TGTGCCAGCAGCTTCCTAGCGGGAGGGGCCTACAATGAGCAGTTCTTC CASSFLAGGAYNEQFF
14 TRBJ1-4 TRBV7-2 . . TGTGCCAGCAGCCGAGGAAGGCCGTCGGGAAAACTGTTTTTT CASSRGRPSGKLFF
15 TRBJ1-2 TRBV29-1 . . TGCAGCGTTGAAGCTTACACGGACAAGAACTATGGCTACACCTTC CSVEAYTDKNYGYTF
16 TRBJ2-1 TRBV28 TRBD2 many TGTGCCAGCAGCCCCGTACTAGCGGGAGATCGCAATGAGCAGTTCTTC CASSPVLAGDRNEQFF
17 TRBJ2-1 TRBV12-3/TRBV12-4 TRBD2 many TGTGCCAGCAGTTACCCCCCGGGACTAGCTACCTACAATGAGCAGTTCTTC CASSYPPGLATYNEQFF
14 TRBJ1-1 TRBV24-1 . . TGTGCCACCAGTGATGGGGGGGGCCGGGGGCGAAGGTTCTTT CATSDGGGRGRRFF
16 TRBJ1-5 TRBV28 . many TGTGCCAGCAGTTTAGGGGGAGGGGCTACCAATCAGCCCCAGCATTTT CASSLGGGATNQPQHF
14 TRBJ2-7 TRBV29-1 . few TGCAGCGTCGCCGAGGACCGCCGCTCCTACGAGCAGTACTTC CSVAEDRRSYEQYF
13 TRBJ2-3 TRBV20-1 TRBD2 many TGCAGTGCTCTTAGCGGGGTTCAAGATACGCAGTATTTT CSALSGVQDTQYF
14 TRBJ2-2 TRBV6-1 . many TGTGCCAGCAGTGGACGTCGTGGGACCGGGGAGCTGTTTTTT CASSGRRGTGELFF
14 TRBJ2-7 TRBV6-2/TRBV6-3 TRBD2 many TGTGCCAGCAGCCTAGCGGGAGACCCCCACGAGCAGTACTTC CASSLAGDPHEQYF
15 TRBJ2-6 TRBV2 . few TGTGCCAGCACCGGACAAACCTCTGGGGCCAACGTCCTGACTTTC CASTGQTSGANVLTF
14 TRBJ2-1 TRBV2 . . TGTGCCAGCAGTTCGGAGAGGTCCTACAATGAGCAGTTCTTC CASSSERSYNEQFF
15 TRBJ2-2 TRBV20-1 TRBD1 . TGCAGTGCTATCCCAGGGACAGGGAGAACCGGGGAGCTGTTTTTT CSAIPGTGRTGELFF
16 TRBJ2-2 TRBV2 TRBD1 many TGTGCCAGCGGAAGACAGGGGGCAAGAGCTACCGGGGAGCTGTTTTTT CASGRQGARATGELFF
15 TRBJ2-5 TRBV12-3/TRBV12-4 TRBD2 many TGTGCCAGCAGTTTTTCTAGCGGCTACCAAGAGACCCAGTACTTC CASSFSSGYQETQYF
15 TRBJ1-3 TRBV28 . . TGTGCCAGCACTCTACCTCCAGGCCAAAGAAACACCATATATTTT CASTLPPGQRNTIYF
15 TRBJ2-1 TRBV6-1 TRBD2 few TGTGCCAGCAGTATAAGGTGGGGGACTAGCTATGAGCAGTTCTTC CASSIRWGTSYEQFF
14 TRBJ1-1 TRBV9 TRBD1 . TGTGCCAGCAGCGTAGGACAGGGACTGGCTGAAGCTTTCTTT CASSVGQGLAEAFF
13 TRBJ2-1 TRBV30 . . TGTGCCTGGATCCGGGACTCCTACAATGAGCAGTTCTTC CAWIRDSYNEQFF
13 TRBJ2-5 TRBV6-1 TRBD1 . TGTGCCAGCAGGTACAGGGGGGAAGAGACCCAGTACTTC CASRYRGEETQYF
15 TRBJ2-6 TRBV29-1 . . TGCAGCGTTGAAACGGGGGCGCAAGGGGCCAACGTCCTGACTTTC CSVETGAQGANVLTF
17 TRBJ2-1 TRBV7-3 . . TGTGCCAGCAGCCTGGGGGGCGGCGCCAGCTCCTACAATGAGCAGTTCTTC CASSLGGGASSYNEQFF
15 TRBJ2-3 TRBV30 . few TGTGCCTGGAGCGGTGCGGGTCTTCATAGGGATACGCAGTATTTT CAWSGAGLHRDTQYF
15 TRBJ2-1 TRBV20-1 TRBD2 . TGCAGTGCCTTGGGAGAGACTAGCGGCTACAATGAGCAGTTCTTC CSALGETSGYNEQFF
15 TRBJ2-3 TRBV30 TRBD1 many TGTGCCTGGATAGACAGGGGGCTTGTCACAGATACGCAGTATTTT CAWIDRGLVTDTQYF
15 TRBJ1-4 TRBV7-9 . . TGTGCCAGCAGCTCTACGGGTGGAACTAATGAAAAACTGTTTTTT CASSSTGGTNEKLFF
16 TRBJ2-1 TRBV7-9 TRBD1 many TGTGCCAGCAGCTTAGGGCAGGGGGTCGAGTCGAATGAGCAGTTCTTC CASSLGQGVESNEQFF
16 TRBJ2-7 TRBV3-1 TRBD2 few TGTGCCAGCAGCCAAGAAGGGACTAGCGGTACCTACGAGCAGTACTTC CASSQEGTSGTYEQYF
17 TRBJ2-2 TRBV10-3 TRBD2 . TGTGCCATCAGGAGGACTAGCGGGAGATCACCCACCGGGGAGCTGTTTTTT CAIRRTSGRSPTGELFF
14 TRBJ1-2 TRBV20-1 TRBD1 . TGCAGTGCTAAAGTCAGGGGGTTTCACTATGGCTACACCTTC CSAKVRGFHYGYTF
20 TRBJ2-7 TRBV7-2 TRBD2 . TGTGCCAGCAGCTTAGTAATTGGTAAGGGACTAGCGGGAAATCTCTACGAGCAGTACTTC CASSLVIGKGLAGNLYEQYF
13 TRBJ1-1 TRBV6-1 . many TGTGCCAGCGAGCATTCGGCGAACACTGAAGCTTTCTTT CASEHSANTEAFF
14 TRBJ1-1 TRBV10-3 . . TGTGCCATCAGGGGTTCGGTAGTCGACACTGAAGCTTTCTTT CAIRGSVVDTEAFF
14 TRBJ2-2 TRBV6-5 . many TGTGCCAGCAGTTACATGGCGGACACCGGGGAGCTGTTTTTT CASSYMADTGELFF
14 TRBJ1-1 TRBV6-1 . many TGTGCCAGCAGTGAACCAGGGTCGTACACTGAAGCTTTCTTT CASSEPGSYTEAFF
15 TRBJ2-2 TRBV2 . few TGTGCCAGCAGTGAACTGGGGGAGGACACCGGGGAGCTGTTTTTT CASSELGEDTGELFF
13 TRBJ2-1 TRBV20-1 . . TGCAGTGCTAGAGGACCCAGGGCCAATGAGCAGTTCTTC CSARGPRANEQFF
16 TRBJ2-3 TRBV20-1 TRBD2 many TGCAGTGCCCTAGTACGGCTAGCGGGAAGCACAGATACGCAGTATTTT CSALVRLAGSTDTQYF
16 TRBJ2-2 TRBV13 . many TGTGCCAGCAGCTTGGAGCGGCCCCCGAACACCGGGGAGCTGTTTTTT CASSLERPPNTGELFF
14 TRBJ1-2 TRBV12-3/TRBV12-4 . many TGTGCCAGCAGTTTAAGACAGACCAACTATGGCTACACCTTC CASSLRQTNYGYTF
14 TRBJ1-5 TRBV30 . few TGTGCCTGGGGCAGGGACCTTAGCAATCAGCCCCAGCATTTT CAWGRDLSNQPQHF
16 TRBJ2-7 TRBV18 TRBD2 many TGTGCCAGCTCACCATCCAGCGGGAGGGGGTCCTACGAGCAGTACTTC CASSPSSGRGSYEQYF
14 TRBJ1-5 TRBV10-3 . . TGTGCCATCAGTGAGCGAGGGGGGGATCAGCCCCAGCATTTT CAISERGGDQPQHF
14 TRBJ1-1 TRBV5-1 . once TGCGCCAGCACCACCGAGCTCGTGAACACTGAAGCTTTCTTT CASTTELVNTEAFF